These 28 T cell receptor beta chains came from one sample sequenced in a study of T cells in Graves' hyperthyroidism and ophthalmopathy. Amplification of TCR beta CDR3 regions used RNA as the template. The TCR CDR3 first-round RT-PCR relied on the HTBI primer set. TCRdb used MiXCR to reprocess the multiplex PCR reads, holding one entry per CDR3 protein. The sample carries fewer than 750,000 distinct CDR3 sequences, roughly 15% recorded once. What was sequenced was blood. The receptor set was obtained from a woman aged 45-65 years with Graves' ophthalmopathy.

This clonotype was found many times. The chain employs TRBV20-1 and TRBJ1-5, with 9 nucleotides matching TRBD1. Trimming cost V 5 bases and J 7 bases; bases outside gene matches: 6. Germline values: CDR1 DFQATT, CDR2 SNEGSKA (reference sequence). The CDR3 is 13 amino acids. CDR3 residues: CSAWTGAGQPQHF. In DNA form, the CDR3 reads TGCAGTGCTTGGACAGGGGCCGGACAGCCCCAGCATTTT.

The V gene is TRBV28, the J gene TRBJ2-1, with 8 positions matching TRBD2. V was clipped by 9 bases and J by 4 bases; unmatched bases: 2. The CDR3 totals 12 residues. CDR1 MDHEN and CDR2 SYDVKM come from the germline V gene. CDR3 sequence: CASAGGYNEQFF. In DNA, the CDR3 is TGTGCCAGTGCGGGAGGATACAATGAGCAGTTCTTC. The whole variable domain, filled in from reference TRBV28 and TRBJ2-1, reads DVKVTQSSRYLVKRTGEKVFLECVQDMDHENMFWYRQDPGLGLRLIYFSYDVKMKEKGDIPEGYSVSREKKERFSLILESASTNQTSMYLCASAGGYNEQFFGPGTRLTVL.

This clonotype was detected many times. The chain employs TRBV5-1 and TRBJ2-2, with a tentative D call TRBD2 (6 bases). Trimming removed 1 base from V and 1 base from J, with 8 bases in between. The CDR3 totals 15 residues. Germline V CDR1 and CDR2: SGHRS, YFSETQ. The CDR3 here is CASSLFSGNTGELFF. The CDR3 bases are TGCGCCAGCAGCTTGTTTAGCGGGAACACCGGGGAGCTGTTTTTT.

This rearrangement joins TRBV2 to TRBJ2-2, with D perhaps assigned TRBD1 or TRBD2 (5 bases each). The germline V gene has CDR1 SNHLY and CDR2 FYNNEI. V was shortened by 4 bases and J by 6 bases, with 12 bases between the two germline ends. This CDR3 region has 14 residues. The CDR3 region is CASSVTGTPGELFF. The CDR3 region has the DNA TGTGCCAGCAGTGTGACCGGGACCCCCGGGGAGCTGTTTTTT.

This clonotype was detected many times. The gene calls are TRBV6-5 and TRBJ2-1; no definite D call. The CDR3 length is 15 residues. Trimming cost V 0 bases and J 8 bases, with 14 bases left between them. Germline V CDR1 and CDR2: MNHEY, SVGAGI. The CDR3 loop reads CASSYSLTSRDEQFF. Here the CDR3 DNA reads TGTGCCAGCAGTTACTCACTGACATCTAGAGATGAGCAGTTCTTC.

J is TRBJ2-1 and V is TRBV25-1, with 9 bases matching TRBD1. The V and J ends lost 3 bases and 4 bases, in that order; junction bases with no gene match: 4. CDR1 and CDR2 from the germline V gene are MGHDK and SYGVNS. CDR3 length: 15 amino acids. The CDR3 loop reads CASSDTGTGYNEQFF. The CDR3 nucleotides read TGTGCCAGCAGTGACACCGGGACAGGGTACAATGAGCAGTTCTTC.

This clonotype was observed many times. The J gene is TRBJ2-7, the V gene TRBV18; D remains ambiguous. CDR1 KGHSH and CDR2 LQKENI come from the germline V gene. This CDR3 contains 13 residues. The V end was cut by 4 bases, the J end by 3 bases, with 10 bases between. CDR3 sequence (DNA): TGTGCCAGCTCACTATCCAAATACTACGAGCAGTACTTC. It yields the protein CASSLSKYYEQYF.

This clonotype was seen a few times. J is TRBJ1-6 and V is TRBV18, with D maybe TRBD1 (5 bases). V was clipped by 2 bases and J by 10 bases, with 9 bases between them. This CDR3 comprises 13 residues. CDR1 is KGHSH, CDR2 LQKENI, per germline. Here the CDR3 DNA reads TGTGCCAGCTCACCAGAAGGGGCCTCACCCCTCCACTTT. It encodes CASSPEGASPLHF.

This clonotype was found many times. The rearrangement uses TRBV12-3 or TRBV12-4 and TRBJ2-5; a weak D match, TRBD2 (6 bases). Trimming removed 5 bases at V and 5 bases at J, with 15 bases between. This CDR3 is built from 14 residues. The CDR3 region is CASSPLRAGETQYF. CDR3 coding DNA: TGTGCCAGCAGTCCCCTCAGGGCGGGGGAGACCCAGTACTTC.

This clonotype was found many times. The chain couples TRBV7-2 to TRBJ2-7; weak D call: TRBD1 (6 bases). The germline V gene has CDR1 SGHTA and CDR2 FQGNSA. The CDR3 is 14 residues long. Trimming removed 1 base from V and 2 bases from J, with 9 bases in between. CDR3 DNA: TGTGCCAGCAGCTTAGTCCAGGGGCCCTACGAGCAGTACTTC. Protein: CASSLVQGPYEQYF.

The CDR3 nucleotides are TGCAGTGCTAGAGTGCGGACTAGCGGGAGTATTCCCTACAATGAGCAGTTCTTC. Its translation is CSARVRTSGSIPYNEQFF. The chain carries TRBV20-1 and TRBJ2-1; 13 nucleotides align to TRBD2. V lost 1 base and J lost 2; bases outside the gene matches: 8. The CDR3 is 18 amino acids. Germline V gives CDR1 DFQATT, CDR2 SNEGSKA (reference sequence).

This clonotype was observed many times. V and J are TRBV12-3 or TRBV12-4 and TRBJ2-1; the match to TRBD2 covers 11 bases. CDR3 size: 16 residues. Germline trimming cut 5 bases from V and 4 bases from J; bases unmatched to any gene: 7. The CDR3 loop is CASSPSGTSGYNEQFF. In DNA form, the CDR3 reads TGTGCCAGCAGTCCCTCCGGGACTAGCGGATACAATGAGCAGTTCTTC.

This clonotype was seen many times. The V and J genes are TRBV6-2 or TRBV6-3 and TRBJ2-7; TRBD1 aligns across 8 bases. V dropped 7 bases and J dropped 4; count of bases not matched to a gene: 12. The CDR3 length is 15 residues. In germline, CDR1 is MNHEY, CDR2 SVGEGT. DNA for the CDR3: TGTGCCAGCATTGGTGCGGGACAGGAGAGATACGAGCAGTACTTC. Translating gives CASIGAGQERYEQYF.

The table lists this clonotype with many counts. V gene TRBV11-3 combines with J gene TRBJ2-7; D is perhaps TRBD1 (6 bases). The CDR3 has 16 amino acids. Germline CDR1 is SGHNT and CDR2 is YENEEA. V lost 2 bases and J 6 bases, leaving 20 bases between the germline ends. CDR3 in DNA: TGTGCCAGCAGCTTACTTTCGTTTGAGGGGGTTCGCGAGCAGTACTTC. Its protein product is CASSLLSFEGVREQYF.

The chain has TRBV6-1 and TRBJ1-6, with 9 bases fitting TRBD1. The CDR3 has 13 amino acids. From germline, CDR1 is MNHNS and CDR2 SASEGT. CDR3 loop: CVTRDRAISPLHF. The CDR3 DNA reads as TGTGTTACCCGGGACAGGGCAATCTCACCCCTCCACTTT.

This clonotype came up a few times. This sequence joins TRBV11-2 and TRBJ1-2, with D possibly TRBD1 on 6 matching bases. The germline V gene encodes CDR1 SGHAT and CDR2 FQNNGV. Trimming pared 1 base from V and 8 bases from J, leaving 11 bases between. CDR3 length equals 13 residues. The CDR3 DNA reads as TGTGCCAGCAGCTTAGTACAGGGAGCGGGCTACACCTTC. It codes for CASSLVQGAGYTF.

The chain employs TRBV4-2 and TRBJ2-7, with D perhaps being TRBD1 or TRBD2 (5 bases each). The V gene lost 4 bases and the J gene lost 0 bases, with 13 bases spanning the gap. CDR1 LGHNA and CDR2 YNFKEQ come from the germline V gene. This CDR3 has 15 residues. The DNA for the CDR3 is TGTGCCAGCAGCCCGGGCTGGGGGAGCTCCTACGAGCAGTACTTC. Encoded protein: CASSPGWGSSYEQYF.

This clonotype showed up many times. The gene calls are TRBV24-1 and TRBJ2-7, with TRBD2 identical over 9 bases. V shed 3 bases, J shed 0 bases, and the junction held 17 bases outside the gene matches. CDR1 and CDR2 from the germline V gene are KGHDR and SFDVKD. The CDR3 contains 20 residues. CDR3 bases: TGTGCCACCAGTGATGAGGCGGGGGCTGGCGGGAGGGCCTTCTCCTACGAGCAGTACTTC. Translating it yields CATSDEAGAGGRAFSYEQYF.

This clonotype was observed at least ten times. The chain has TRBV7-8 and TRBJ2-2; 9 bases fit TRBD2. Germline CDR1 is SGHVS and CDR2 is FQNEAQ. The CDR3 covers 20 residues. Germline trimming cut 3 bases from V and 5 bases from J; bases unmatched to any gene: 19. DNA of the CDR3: TGTGCCAGCAGCTTGAGTAGGTCCCTTAGCGGGAGAAGAGGAACCGGGGAGCTGTTTTTT. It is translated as CASSLSRSLSGRRGTGELFF.

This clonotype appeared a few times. CDR3 sequence (DNA): TGCGCCAGCAGCCAAGTAGGATGGAACCTGGTCCGAGATACGCAGTATTTT. Protein: CASSQVGWNLVRDTQYF. The chain carries TRBV4-1 and TRBJ2-3; D gene unclear. The germline gives CDR1 MGHRA, CDR2 YSYEKL. This CDR3 is 17 amino acids long. V shed 1 base and J shed 5 bases, with 19 bases lying between them.

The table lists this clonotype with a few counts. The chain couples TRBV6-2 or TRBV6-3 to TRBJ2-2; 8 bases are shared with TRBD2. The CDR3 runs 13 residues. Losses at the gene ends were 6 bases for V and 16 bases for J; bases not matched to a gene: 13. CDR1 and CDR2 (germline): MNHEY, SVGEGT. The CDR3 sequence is CASSHSGIKREFF. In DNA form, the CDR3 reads TGTGCCAGCAGCCATAGCGGGATCAAGCGTGAGTTTTTT.

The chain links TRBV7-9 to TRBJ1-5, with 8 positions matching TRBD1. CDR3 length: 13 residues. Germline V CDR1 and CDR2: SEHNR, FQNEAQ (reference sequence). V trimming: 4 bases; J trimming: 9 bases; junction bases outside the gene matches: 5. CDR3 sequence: CASSSQGATPQHF. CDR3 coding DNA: TGTGCCAGCAGCTCGCAGGGGGCGACGCCCCAGCATTTT. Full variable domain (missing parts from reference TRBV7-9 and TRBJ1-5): DTGVSQNPRHKITKRGQNVTFRCDPISEHNRLYWYRQTLGQGPEFLTYFQNEAQLEKSRLLSDRFSAERPKGSFSTLEIQRTEQGDSAMYLCASSSQGATPQHFGDGTRLSIL.

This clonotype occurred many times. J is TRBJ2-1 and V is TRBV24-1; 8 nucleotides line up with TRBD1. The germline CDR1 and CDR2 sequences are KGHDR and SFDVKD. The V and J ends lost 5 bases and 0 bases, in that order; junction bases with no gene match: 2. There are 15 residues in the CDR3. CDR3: CATSAGGISYNEQFF. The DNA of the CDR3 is TGTGCCACCAGTGCAGGGGGCATCTCCTACAATGAGCAGTTCTTC.

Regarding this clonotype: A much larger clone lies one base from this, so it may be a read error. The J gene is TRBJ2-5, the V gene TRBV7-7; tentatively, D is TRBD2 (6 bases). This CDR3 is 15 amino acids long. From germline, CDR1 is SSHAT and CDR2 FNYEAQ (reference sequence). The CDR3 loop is CASSLLGAGGESQYF. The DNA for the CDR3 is TGTGCTAGCAGCTTACTAGGGGCCGGAGGGGAGTCCCAGTACTTC.

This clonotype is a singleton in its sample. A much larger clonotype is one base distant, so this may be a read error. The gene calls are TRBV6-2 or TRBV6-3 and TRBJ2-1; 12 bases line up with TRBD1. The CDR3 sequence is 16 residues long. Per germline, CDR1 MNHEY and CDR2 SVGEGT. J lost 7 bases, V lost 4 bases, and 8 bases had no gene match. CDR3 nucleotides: TGTGCCAGCAGTTCCCGGGACAGGGGGCATCGGAATGAGCAGTTCTTC. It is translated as CASSSRDRGHRNEQFF.

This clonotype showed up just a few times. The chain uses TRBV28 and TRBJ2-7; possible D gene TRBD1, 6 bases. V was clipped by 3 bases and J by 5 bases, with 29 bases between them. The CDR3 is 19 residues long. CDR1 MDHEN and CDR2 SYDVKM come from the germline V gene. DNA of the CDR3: TGTGCCAGCAGTTTTCCCAAACGAATTGGGACATCCCGAACTCACGAGCAGTACTTC. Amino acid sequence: CASSFPKRIGTSRTHEQYF.

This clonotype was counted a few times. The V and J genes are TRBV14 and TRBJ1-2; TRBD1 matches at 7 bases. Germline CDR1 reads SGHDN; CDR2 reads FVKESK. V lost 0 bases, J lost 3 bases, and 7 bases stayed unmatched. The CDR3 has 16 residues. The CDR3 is CASSQDIGDRDYGYTF. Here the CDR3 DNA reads TGTGCCAGCAGCCAAGATATCGGTGACAGGGACTATGGCTACACCTTC.

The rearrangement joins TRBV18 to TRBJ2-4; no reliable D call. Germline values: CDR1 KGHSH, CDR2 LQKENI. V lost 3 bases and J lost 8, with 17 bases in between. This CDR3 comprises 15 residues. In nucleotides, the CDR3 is TGTGCCAGCTCACCGCGCGGTGGTCGCCAAGACATTCAGTACTTC. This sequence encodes CASSPRGGRQDIQYF. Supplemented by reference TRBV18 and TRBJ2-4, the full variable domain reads NAGVMQNPRHLVRRRGQEARLRCSPMKGHSHVYWYRQLPEEGLKFMVYLQKENIIDESGMPKERFSAEFPKEGPSILRIQQVVRGDSAAYFCASSPRGGRQDIQYFGAGTRLSVL.